This is a list of T cell receptor beta chains from one sample in a study of cytomegalovirus exposure and HLA in healthy donors. Assay used: immunoSEQ multiplex PCR; TCRdb lists only in-frame clones, some missing. The sample yields more than 90,000 clones, around 73% seen once. Material: PBMCs. The receptors stem from a woman aged 40-49 years in good health and CMV-seropositive. Each CDR3 is given with its conserved first and last residue. D genes are given only for firm matches. Size is stated for part of the rows, as once, few or many counts, or as a class when the clone is expanded.

v_gene	abundance	j_gene	d_gene	CDR3aa	CDR3nt
TRBV5-6	few	TRBJ2-1	TRBD2	CASSLGLAGGVQFF	TGTGCCAGCAGCTTAGGACTAGCGGGCGGGGTGCAGTTCTTC
TRBV5-1	once	TRBJ2-1	TRBD2	CASSSGLEEYNEQFF	TGCGCCAGCAGCTCGGGACTAGAAGAGTACAATGAGCAGTTCTTC
TRBV5-1	.	TRBJ1-1	TRBD1	CASRPTGVTEAFF	TGCGCCAGCAGGCCGACAGGGGTTACTGAAGCTTTCTTT
TRBV30	.	TRBJ1-3	.	CAWSVGGSSGNTIYF	TGTGCCTGGAGTGTAGGCGGCAGCTCTGGAAACACCATATATTTT
TRBV2	.	TRBJ2-7	TRBD2	CASRLAGYEQYF	TGTGCCAGCAGACTAGCGGGATACGAGCAGTACTTC
TRBV11-2	few	TRBJ1-1	.	CASSRGGVGTEAFF	TGTGCCAGCAGCCGGGGGGGGGTGGGGACTGAAGCTTTCTTT
TRBV4-1	.	TRBJ2-2	TRBD1	CASSLGQGAVMIGELFF	TGCGCCAGCAGCCTCGGACAGGGGGCGGTTATGATCGGGGAGCTGTTTTTT
TRBV5-6	.	TRBJ2-1	.	CASSLATSNEQFF	TGTGCCAGCAGCTTGGCGACTAGCAATGAGCAGTTCTTC
TRBV9	.	TRBJ2-5	TRBD2	CASSVGREGQETQYF	TGTGCCAGCAGCGTAGGTCGGGAGGGCCAAGAGACCCAGTACTTC
TRBV5-6	.	TRBJ2-7	.	CASSPGGSTYEQYF	TGTGCCAGCAGTCCTGGGGGGTCAACCTACGAGCAGTACTTC
TRBV7-9	.	TRBJ1-5	.	CASSFGGDQPQHF	TGTGCCAGCAGCTTCGGGGGGGATCAGCCCCAGCATTTT
TRBV4-1	few	TRBJ2-3	TRBD2	CASSQEIAGGGDTQYF	TGCGCCAGCAGCCAAGAAATAGCGGGAGGTGGAGATACGCAGTATTTT
TRBV10-2	.	TRBJ2-3	TRBD2	CATRRTSDSCAQYF	TGCGCCACGCGCCGGACTAGCGATTCTTGTGCGCAGTATTTT
TRBV15	.	TRBJ2-7	.	CATSRDRGAREQYF	TGTGCCACCAGCAGAGATCGAGGAGCCCGGGAGCAGTACTTC
TRBV11-3	.	TRBJ1-1	.	CASSPPSQGKAFF	TGTGCCAGCAGCCCACCGTCACAGGGAAAAGCTTTCTTT
TRBV2	.	TRBJ2-7	TRBD2	CASSDPAGISYEQYF	TGTGCCAGCAGTGACCCAGCGGGAATCTCCTACGAGCAGTACTTC
TRBV2	.	TRBJ1-2	.	CASSEQGTNYGYTF	TGTGCCAGCAGTGAACAGGGGACTAACTATGGCTACACCTTC